This TCR beta chain was sequenced for a study of blood T cell dynamics during melanoma immunotherapy. Study in general: Metastatic melanoma patients received first-line pembrolizumab or nivolumab plus ipilimumab. Findings and caveats of the study: At W3, later disease-control patients showed bifurcated PBMC repertoire changes, unlike progressors.

TCRdb keeps only in-frame clones here, not all; method: immunoSEQ multiplex PCR. The table includes several thousand clones, about 85% detected once. Concerning this clone itself: The antigen is undetermined. Germline and junction disagree at one end, which may indicate a read error.

Described time point: week 3, after first cycle of checkpoint inhibitor. Blood was drawn before treatment and at week 3 after checkpoint blockade. Patients with prior systemic cancer treatment, concomitant immunosuppressants, or other active malignancies were excluded. The source of this sequence is a human donor with melanoma. This specimen was blood, taken from a patient treated with checkpoint blockade.

The CDR3 region is CASTLTGVESNQPQHF. The CDR3 bases are TGTGCCAGCACCTTGACAGGGGTCGAAAGCAATCAGCCCCAGCATTTT. The chain recombines TRBV5-5 with TRBJ1-5; 8 nucleotides match TRBD1. Germline V CDR1 and CDR2: SGHKS, YYEKEE (reference sequence). The CDR3 contains 16 residues.